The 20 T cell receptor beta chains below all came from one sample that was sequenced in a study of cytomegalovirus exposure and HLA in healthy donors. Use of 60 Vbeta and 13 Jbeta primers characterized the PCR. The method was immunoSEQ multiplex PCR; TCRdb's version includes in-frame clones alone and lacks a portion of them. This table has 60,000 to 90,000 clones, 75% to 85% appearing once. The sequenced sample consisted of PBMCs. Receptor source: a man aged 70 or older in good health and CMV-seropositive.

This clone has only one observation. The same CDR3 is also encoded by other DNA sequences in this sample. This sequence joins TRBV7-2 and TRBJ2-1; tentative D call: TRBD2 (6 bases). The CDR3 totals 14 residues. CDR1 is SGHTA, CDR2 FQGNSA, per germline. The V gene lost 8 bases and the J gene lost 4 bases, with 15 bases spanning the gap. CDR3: CASLPGLNYNEQFF. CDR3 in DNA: TGTGCCAGCCTCCCGGGACTCAATTACAATGAGCAGTTCTTC.

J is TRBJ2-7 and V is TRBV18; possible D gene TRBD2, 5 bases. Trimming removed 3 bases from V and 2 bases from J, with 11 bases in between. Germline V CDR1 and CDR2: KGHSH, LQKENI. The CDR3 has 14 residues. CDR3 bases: TGTGCCAGCTCACCCTCGGACGGGGCCTACGAGCAGTACTTC. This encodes CASSPSDGAYEQYF.

The CDR3, as DNA: TGTGCCTGGAGTGGGCAGGGTTTGACTGAAGCTTTCTTT. Its translation: CAWSGQGLTEAFF. J is TRBJ1-1 and V is TRBV30, with TRBD1 as a possible D gene (5 bases). The germline V and J ends were trimmed by 1 base and 5 bases, with 11 bases remaining between them. The CDR3 runs to 13 residues. The germline V gene encodes CDR1 GTSNPN and CDR2 SVGIG (reference sequence).

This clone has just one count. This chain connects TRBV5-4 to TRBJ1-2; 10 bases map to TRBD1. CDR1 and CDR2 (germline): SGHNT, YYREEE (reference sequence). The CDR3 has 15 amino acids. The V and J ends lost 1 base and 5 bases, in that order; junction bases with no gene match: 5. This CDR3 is CASSLSGQGGYGYTF. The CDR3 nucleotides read TGTGCCAGCAGCTTGAGCGGACAGGGGGGGTATGGCTACACCTTC.

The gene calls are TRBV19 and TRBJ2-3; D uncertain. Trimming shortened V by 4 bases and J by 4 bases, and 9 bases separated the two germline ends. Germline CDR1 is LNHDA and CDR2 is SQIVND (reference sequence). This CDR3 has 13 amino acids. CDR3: CASSRAVPDTQYF. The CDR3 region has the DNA TGTGCCAGTAGTAGGGCAGTACCAGATACGCAGTATTTT. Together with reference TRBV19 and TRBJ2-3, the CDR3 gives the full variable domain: DGGITQSPKYLFRKEGQNVTLSCEQNLNHDAMYWYRQDPGQGLRLIYYSQIVNDFQKGDIAEGYSVSREKKESFPLTVTSAQKNPTAFYLCASSRAVPDTQYFGPGTRLTVL.

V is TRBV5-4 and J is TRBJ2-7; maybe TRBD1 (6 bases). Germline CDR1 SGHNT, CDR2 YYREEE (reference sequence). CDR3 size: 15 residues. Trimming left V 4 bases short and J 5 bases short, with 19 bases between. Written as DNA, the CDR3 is TGTGCCAGCAGCGTCCCTCAGGGGCAGATCAACGAGCAGTACTTC. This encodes CASSVPQGQINEQYF.

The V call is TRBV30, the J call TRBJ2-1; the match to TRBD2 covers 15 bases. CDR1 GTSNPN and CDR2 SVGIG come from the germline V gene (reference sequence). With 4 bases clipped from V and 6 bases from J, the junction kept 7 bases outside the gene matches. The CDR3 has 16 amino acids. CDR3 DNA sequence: TGTGCCTGGACCCACGGACTAGCGGGAGGGGGCAATGAGCAGTTCTTC. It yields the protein CAWTHGLAGGGNEQFF.

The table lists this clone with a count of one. CDR3 protein: CASSLKAGSDSYEQYF. The CDR3, as DNA: TGTGCCAGCAGCTTGAAGGCAGGGTCTGATTCCTACGAGCAGTACTTC. The chain combines TRBV5-4 with TRBJ2-7; D may be TRBD1 (5 bases). The CDR3 contains 16 residues. The V end was cut by 1 base, the J end by 1 base, with 15 bases between. CDR1 is SGHNT and CDR2 is YYREEE in the germline V gene (reference sequence).

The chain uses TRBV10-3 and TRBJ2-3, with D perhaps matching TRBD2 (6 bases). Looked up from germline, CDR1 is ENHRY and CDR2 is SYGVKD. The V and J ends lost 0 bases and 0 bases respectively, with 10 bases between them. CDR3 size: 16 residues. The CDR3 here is CAISESVSGSTDTQYF. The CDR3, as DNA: TGTGCCATCAGTGAGTCTGTTAGCGGAAGCACAGATACGCAGTATTTT.

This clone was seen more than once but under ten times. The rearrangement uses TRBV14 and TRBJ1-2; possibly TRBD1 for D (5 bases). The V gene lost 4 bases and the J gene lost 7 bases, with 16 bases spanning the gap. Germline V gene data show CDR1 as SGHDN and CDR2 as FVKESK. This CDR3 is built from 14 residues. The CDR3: CASSPPAGRGGYTF. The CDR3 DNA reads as TGTGCCAGCAGCCCCCCGGCAGGGAGGGGTGGCTACACCTTC.

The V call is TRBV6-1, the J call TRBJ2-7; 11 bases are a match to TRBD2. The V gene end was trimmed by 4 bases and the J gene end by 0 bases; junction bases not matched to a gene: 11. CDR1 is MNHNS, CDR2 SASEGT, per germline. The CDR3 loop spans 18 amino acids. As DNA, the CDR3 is TGTGCCAGCAGTGTTTGGCTAGCGGGAGGCGCGAGCTCCTACGAGCAGTACTTC. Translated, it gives CASSVWLAGGASSYEQYF.

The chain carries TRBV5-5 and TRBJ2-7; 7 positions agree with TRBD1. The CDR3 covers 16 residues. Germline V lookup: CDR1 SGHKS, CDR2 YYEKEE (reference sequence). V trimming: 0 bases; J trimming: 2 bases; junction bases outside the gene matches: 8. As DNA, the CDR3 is TGTGCCAGCAGCTTGGCGGACACAGGGGTCGCCTACGAGCAGTACTTC. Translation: CASSLADTGVAYEQYF.

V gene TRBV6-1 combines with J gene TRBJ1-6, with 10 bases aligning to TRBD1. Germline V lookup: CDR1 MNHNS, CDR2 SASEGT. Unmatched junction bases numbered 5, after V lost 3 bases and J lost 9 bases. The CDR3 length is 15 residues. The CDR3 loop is CASSESGQGTSPLHF. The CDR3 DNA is TGTGCCAGCAGTGAGTCGGGACAGGGGACTTCACCCCTCCACTTT.

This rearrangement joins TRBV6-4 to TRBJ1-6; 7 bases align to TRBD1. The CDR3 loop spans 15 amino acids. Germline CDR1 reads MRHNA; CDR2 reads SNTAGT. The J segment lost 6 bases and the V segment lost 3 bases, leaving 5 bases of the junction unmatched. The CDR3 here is CASSERDSFNSPLHF. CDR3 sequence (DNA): TGTGCCAGCAGTGAACGGGACAGCTTTAATTCACCCCTCCACTTT.

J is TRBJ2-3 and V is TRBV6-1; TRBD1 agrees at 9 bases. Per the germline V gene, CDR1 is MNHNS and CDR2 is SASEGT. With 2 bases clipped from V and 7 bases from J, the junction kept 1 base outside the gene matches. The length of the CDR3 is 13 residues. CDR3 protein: CASSETGGYTQYF. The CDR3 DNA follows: TGTGCCAGCAGTGAAACAGGGGGCTATACGCAGTATTTT.

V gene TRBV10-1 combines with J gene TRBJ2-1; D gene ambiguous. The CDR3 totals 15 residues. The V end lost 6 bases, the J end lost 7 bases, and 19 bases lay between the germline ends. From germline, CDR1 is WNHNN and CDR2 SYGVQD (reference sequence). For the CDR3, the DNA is TGCGCCAGCAGCCCCGGGTCGCGGCCCAAAAATGAGCAGTTCTTC. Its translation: CASSPGSRPKNEQFF.

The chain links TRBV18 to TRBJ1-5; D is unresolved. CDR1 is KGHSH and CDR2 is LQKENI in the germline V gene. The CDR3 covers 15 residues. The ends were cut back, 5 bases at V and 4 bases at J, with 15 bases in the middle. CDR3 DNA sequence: TGTGCCAGCTCATCCCCGGGAACGGAGAATCAGCCCCAGCATTTT. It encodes CASSSPGTENQPQHF.

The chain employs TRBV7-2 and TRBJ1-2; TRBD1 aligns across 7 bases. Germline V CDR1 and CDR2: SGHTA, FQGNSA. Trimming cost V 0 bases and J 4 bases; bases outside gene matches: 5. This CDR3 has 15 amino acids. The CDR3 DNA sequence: TGTGCCAGCAGCTTAGCGAGGGGGCGTCCCTATGGCTACACCTTC. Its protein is CASSLARGRPYGYTF.

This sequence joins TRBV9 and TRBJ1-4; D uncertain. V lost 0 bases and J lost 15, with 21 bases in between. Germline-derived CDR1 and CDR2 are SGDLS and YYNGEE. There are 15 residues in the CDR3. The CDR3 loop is CASSVGRGPTSRVFF. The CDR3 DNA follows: TGTGCCAGCAGCGTAGGAAGAGGGCCCACCTCGAGGGTGTTTTTT.

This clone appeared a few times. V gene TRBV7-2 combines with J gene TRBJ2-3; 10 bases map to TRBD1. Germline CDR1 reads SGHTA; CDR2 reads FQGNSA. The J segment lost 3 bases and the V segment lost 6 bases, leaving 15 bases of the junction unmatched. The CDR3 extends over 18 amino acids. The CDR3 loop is CASSYAPGQGTETDTQYF. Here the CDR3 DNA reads TGTGCCAGCAGTTACGCCCCGGGACAGGGGACTGAGACAGATACGCAGTATTTT.